This entry is about one T cell receptor beta chain. This entry belongs to a study of blood T cell repertoires in COVID-19. Study at large: Specimens from acute and convalescent COVID-19 originated in the United States, Italy and Spain. Sample material is recorded as cDNA or gDNA derived from T cells, B-cell-depleted T cells, or PBMCs.

Sequenced by immunoSEQ multiplex PCR; TCRdb stores in-frame clones only, minus some. Among some 340,000 clones listed, 90% were seen once. The length of the CDR3 is 15 residues. Germline CDR1 reads SEHNR; CDR2 reads FQNEAQ (reference sequence). Losses at the gene ends were 5 bases for V and 6 bases for J; bases not matched to a gene: 7. The sequence was obtained from a woman younger than 45 who had been exposed to COVID-19. The chain links TRBV7-9 to TRBJ1-6; 7 nucleotides agree with TRBD1. Sequenced: PBMCs or T cells enriched from blood (not recorded which). The CDR3 region is CASSDSDRLNSPLHF. The CDR3 DNA is TGTGCCAGCAGCGACTCGGACAGGCTTAATTCACCCCTCCACTTT.